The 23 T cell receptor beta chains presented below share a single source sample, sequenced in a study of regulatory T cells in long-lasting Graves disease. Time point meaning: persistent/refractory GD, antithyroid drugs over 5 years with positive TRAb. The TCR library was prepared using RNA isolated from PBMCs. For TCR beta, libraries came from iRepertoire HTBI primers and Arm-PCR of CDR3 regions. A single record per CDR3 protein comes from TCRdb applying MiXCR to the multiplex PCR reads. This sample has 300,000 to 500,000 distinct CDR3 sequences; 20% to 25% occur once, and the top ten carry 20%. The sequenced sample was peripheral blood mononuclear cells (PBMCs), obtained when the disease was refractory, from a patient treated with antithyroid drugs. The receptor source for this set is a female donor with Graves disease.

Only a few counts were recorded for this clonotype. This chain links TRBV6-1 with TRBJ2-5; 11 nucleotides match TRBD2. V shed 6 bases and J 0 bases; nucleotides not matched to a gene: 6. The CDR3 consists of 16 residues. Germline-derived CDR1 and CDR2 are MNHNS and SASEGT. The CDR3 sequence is CASRTPGLADQETQYF. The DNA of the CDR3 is TGTGCCAGCAGAACGCCGGGACTAGCGGACCAAGAGACCCAGTACTTC.

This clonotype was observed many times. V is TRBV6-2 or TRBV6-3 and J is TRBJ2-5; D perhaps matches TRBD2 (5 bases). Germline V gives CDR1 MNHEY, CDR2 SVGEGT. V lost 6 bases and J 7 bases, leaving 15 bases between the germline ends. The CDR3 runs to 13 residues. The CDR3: CASSPTTVGTQYF. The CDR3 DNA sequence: TGTGCCAGCAGCCCGACTACCGTTGGGACCCAGTACTTC.

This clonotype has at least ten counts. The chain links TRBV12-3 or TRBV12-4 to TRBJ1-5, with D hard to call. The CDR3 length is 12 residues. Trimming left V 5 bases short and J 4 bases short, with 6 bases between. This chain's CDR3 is CASSHNNQPQHF. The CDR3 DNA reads TGTGCCAGCAGTCACAATAATCAGCCCCAGCATTTT.

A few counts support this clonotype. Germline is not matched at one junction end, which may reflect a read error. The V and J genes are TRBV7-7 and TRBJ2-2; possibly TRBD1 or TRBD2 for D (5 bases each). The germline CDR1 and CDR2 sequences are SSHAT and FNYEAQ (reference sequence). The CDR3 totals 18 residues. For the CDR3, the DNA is TGTGCTAGCAGTAACTCCCCTGAATCAGGGTGGGAGACCGGGGAGCTGTTTTTT. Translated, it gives CASSNSPESGWETGELFF.

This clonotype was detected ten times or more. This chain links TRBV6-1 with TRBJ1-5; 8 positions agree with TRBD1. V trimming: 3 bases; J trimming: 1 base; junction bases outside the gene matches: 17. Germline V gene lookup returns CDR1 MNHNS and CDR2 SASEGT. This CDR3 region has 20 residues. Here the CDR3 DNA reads TGTGCCAGCAGTGATTTAGTAGGACAGGGTCTATTAGGAAGCAATCAGCCCCAGCATTTT. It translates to CASSDLVGQGLLGSNQPQHF.

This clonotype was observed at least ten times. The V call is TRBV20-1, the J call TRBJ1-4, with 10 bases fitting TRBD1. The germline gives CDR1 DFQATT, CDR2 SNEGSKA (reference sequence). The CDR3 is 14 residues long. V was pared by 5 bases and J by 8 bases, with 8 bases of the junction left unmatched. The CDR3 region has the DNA TGCAGTGCTCGCACCGGGACAGGGGCGGAAAAACTGTTTTTT. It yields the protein CSARTGTGAEKLFF.

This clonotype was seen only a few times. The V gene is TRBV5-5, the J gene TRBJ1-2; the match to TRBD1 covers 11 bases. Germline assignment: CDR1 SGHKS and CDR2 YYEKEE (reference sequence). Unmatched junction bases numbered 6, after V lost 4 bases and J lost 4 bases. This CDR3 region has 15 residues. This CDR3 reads CASSARTGGIYGYTF. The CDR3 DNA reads TGTGCCAGCAGCGCTAGGACAGGGGGCATCTATGGCTACACCTTC.

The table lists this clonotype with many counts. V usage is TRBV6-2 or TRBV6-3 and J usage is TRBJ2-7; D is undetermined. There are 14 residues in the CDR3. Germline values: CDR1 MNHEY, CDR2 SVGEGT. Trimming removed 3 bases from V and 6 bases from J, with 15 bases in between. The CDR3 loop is CASSYSRSPSEQYF. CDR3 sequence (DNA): TGTGCCAGCAGTTATTCTAGAAGCCCTTCCGAGCAGTACTTC.

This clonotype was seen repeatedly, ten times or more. The CDR3 loop reads CASGYVGHGKLFF. The CDR3 DNA reads as TGTGCCAGCGGATACGTAGGGCACGGGAAACTGTTTTTT. The chain couples TRBV7-2 to TRBJ1-4; D is uncertain. The CDR3 spans 13 residues. The V gene lost 8 bases and the J gene lost 11 bases, with 18 bases spanning the gap. CDR1 and CDR2 from the germline V gene are SGHTA and FQGNSA.

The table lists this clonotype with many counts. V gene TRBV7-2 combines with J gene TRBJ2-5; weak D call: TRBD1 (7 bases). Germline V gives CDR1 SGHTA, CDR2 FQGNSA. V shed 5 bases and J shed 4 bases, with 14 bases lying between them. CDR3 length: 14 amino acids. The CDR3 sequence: CASSPQGGAETQYF. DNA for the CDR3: TGTGCCAGCAGCCCCCAGGGGGGTGCAGAGACCCAGTACTTC. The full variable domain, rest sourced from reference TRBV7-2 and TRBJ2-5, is GAGVSQSPSNKVTEKGKDVELRCDPISGHTALYWYRQSLGQGLEFLIYFQGNSAPDKSGLPSDRFSAERTGGSVSTLTIQRTQQEDSAVYLCASSPQGGAETQYFGPGTRLLVL.

The CDR3 sequence is CASSQDGSNQPQHF. The CDR3 nucleotides are TGTGCCAGCAGCCAGGACGGTAGCAATCAGCCCCAGCATTTT. V gene TRBV6-4 combines with J gene TRBJ1-5, with D unresolved. V was pared by 6 bases and J by 0 bases, with 9 bases between. Germline CDR1 reads MRHNA; CDR2 reads SNTAGT. The CDR3 spans 14 residues.

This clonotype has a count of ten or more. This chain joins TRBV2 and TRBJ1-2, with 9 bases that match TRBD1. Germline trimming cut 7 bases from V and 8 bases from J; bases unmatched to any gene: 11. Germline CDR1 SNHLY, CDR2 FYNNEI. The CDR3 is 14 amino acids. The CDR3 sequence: CASKITTGGEGYTF. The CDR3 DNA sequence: TGTGCCAGCAAAATCACCACAGGGGGCGAAGGCTACACCTTC.

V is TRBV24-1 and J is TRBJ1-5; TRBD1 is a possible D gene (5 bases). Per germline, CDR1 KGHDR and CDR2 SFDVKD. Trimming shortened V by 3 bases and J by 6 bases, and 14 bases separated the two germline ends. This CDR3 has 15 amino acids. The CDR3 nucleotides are TGTGCCACCAGTGATAAATCCCAGGGTGCTCAGCCCCAGCATTTT. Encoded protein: CATSDKSQGAQPQHF.

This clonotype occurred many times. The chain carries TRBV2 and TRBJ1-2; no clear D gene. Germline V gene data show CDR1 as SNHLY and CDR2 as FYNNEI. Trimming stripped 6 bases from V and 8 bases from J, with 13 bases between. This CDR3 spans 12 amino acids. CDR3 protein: CASSQSSLGYTF. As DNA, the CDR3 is TGTGCCAGCAGCCAATCTTCGTTAGGCTACACCTTC.

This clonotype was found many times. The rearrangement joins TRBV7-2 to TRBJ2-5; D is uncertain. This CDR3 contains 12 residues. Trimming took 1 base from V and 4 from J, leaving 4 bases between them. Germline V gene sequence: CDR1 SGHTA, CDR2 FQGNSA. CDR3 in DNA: TGTGCCAGCAGCTTAGTCCCAGAGACCCAGTACTTC. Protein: CASSLVPETQYF. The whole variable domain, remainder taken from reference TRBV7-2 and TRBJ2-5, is GAGVSQSPSNKVTEKGKDVELRCDPISGHTALYWYRQSLGQGLEFLIYFQGNSAPDKSGLPSDRFSAERTGGSVSTLTIQRTQQEDSAVYLCASSLVPETQYFGPGTRLLVL.

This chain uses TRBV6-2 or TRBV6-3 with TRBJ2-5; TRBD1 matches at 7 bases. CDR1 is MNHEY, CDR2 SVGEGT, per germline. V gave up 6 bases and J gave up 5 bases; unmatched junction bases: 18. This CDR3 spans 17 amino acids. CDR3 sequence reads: CASSNTPTGVYVETQYF. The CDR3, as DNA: TGTGCCAGCAGCAATACCCCAACAGGGGTGTATGTCGAGACCCAGTACTTC.

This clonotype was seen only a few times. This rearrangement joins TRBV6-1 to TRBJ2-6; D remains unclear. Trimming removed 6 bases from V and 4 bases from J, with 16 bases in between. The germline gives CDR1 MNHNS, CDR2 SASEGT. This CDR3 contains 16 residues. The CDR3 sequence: CASRPLVGPGANVLTF. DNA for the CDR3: TGTGCCAGCAGGCCCTTGGTAGGGCCGGGGGCCAACGTCCTGACTTTC.

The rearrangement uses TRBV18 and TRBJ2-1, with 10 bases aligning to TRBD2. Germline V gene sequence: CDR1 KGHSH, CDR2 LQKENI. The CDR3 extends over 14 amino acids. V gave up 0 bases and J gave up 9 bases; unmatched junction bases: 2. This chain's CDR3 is CASSPPSGRFEQFF. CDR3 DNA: TGTGCCAGCTCACCACCTAGCGGGAGGTTTGAGCAGTTCTTC.

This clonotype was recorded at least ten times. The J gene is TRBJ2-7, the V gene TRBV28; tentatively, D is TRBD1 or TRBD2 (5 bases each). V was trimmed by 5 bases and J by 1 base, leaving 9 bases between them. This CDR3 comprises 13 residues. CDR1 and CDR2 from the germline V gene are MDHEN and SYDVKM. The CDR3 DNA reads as TGTGCCAGCAGTGGGGGAACGTCCTACGAGCAGTACTTC. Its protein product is CASSGGTSYEQYF.

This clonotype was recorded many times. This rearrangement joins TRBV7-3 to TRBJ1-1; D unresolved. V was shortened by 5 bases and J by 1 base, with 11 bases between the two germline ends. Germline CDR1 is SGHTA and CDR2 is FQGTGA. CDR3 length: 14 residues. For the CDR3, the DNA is TGTGCCAGCAGCCCGGCTGGATGGAACACTGAAGCTTTCTTT. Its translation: CASSPAGWNTEAFF.

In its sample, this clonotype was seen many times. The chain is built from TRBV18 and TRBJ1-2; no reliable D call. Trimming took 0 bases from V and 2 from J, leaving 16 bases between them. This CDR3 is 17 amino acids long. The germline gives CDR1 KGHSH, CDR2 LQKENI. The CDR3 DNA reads TGTGCCAGCTCACCACCGAGGGATGGGCCTACCAACTATGGCTACACCTTC. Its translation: CASSPPRDGPTNYGYTF.

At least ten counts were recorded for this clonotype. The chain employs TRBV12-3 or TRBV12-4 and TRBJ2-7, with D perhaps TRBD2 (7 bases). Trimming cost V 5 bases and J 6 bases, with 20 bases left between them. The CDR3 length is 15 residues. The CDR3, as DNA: TGTGCCAGCAGTCCGTCGGGGGGCGCTTACACCGAGCAGTACTTC. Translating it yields CASSPSGGAYTEQYF.

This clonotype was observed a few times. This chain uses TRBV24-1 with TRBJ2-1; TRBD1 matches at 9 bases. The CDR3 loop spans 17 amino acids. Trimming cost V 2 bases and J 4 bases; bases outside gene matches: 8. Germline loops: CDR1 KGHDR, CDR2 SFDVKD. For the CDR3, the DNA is TGTGCCACCAGTGATTCCATTACAGGGGGCGATTACAATGAGCAGTTCTTC. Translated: CATSDSITGGDYNEQFF.